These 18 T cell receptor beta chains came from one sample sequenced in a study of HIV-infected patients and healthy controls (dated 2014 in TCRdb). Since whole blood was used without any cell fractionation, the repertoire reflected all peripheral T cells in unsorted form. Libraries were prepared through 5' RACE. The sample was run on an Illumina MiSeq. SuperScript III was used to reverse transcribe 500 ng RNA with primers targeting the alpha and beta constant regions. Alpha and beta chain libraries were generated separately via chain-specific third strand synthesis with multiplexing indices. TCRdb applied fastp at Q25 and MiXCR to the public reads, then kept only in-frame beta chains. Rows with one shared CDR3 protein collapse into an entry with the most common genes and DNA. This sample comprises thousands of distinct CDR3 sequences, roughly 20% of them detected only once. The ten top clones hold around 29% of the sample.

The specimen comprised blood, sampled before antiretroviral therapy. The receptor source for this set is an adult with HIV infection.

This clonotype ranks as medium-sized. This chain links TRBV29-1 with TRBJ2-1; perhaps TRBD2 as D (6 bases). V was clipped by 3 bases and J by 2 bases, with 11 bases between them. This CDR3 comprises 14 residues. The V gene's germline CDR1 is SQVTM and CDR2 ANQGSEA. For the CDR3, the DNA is TGCAGCGTTGACGGCGGGATTACCTACAATGAGCAGTTCTTC. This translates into CSVDGGITYNEQFF.

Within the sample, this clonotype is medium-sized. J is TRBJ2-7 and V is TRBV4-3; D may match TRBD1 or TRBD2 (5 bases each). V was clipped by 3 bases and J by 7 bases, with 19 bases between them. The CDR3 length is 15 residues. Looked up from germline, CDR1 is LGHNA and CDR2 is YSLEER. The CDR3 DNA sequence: TGCGCCAGCAGCCATGGGGGTTGGGACCCTCGGGAGCAGTACTTC. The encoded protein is CASSHGGWDPREQYF.

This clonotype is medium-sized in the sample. The CDR3 bases are TGCGCCAGCAGCCTGAACGAGGTTACTGAAGCTTTCTTT. Amino acids: CASSLNEVTEAFF. The chain has TRBV4-1 and TRBJ1-1; D ambiguous. Germline V gene sequence: CDR1 MGHRA, CDR2 YSYEKL. V was clipped by 4 bases and J by 5 bases, with 11 bases between them. The CDR3 length is 13 residues.

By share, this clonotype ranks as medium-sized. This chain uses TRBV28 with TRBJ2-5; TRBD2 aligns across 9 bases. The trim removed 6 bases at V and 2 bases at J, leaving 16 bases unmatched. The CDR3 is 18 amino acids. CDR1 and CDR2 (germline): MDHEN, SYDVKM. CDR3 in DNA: TGTGCCAGCAGGCCCTTGACGGTACTAGCGGGCATACAAGAGACCCAGTACTTC. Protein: CASRPLTVLAGIQETQYF. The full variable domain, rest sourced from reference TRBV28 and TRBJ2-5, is DVKVTQSSRYLVKRTGEKVFLECVQDMDHENMFWYRQDPGLGLRLIYFSYDVKMKEKGDIPEGYSVSREKKERFSLILESASTNQTSMYLCASRPLTVLAGIQETQYFGPGTRLLVL.

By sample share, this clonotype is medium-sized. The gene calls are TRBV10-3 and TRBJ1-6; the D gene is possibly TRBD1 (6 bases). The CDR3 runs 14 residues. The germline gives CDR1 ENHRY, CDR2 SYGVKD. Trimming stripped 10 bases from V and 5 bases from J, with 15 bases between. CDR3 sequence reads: CATCDRTNNSPLHF. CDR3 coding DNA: TGTGCCACCTGCGACAGGACAAATAATTCACCCCTCCACTTT.

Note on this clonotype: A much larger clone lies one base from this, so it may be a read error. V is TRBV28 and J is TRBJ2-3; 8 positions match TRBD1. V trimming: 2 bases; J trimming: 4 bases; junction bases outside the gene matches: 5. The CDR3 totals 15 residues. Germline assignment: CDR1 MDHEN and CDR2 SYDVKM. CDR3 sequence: CASSLVDRVADTQYF. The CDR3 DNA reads TGTGCCAGCAGTTTAGTGGACAGGGTTGCAGATACGCAGTATTTT.

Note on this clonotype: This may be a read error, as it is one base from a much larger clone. The CDR3 region is CASSLEGGVIYDQYF. CDR3 DNA sequence: TGCGCCAGCAGCTTGGAGGGAGGGGTGATCTACGATCAGTACTTC. This rearrangement joins TRBV5-1 to TRBJ2-7, with 7 positions matching TRBD2. The CDR3 runs 15 residues. Germline V gives CDR1 SGHRS, CDR2 YFSETQ. Using reference TRBV5-1 and TRBJ2-7 for the parts outside the CDR3, the full variable domain is KAGVTQTPRYLIKTRGQQVTLSCSPISGHRSVSWYQQTPGQGLQFLFEYFSETQRNKGNFPGRFSGRQFSNSRSEMNVSTLELGDSALYLCASSLEGGVIYDQYFGPGTRLTVT.

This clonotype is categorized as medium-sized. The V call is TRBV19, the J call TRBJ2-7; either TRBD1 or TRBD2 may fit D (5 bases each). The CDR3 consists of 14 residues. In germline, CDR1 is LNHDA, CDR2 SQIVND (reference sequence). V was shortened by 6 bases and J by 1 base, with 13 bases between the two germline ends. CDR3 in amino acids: CASRPRDQSYEQYF. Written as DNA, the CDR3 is TGTGCCAGTAGACCCCGGGACCAGTCCTACGAGCAGTACTTC.

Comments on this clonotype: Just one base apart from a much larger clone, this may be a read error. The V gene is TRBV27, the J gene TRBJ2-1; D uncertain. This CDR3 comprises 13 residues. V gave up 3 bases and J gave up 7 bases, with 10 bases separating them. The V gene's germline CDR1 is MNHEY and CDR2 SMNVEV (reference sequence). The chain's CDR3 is CASSFGNGNEQFF. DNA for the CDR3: TGTGCCAGCAGTTTTGGTAATGGAAATGAGCAGTTCTTC.

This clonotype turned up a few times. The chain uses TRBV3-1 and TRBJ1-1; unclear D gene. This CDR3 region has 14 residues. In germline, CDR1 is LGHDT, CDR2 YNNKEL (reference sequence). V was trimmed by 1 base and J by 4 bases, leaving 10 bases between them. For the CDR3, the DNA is TGTGCCAGCAGCCAAGCAAAACGGGGCACTGAAGCTTTCTTT. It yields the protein CASSQAKRGTEAFF.

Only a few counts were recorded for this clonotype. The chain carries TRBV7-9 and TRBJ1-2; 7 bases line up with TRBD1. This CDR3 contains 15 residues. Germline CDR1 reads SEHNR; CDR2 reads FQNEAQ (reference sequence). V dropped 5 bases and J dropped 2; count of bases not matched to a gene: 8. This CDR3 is CASSPMDRSNYGYTF. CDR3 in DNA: TGTGCCAGCAGCCCGATGGACAGGTCCAACTATGGCTACACCTTC.

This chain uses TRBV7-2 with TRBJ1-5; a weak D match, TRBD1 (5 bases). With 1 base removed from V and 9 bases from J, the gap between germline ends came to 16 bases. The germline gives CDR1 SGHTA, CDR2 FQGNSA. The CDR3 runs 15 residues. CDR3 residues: CASSLDLEGMRPQHF. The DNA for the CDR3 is TGTGCCAGCAGCTTAGATCTGGAGGGGATGAGGCCCCAGCATTTT.

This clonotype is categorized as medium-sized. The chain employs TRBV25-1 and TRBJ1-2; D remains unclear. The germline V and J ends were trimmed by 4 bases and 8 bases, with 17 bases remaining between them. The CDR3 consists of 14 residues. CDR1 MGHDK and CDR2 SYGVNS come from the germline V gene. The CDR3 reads CASSVIDPGSGYTF. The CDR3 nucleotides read TGTGCCAGCAGTGTAATCGATCCCGGGTCGGGCTACACCTTC.

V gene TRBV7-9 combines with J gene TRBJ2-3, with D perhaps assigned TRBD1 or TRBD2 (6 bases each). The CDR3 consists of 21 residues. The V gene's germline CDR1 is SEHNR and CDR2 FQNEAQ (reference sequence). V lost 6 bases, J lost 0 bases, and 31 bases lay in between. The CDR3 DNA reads TGTGCCAGCAGGGAATACCTGACAGGCCGTTTAGAGGGGACTAGCACAGATACGCAGTATTTT. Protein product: CASREYLTGRLEGTSTDTQYF.

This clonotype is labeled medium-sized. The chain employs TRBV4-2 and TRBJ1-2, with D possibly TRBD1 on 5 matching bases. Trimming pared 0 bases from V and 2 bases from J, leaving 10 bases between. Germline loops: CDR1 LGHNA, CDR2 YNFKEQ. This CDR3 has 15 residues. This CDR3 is CASSQDVRENYGYTF. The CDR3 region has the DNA TGTGCCAGCAGCCAAGATGTCAGGGAGAACTATGGCTACACCTTC.

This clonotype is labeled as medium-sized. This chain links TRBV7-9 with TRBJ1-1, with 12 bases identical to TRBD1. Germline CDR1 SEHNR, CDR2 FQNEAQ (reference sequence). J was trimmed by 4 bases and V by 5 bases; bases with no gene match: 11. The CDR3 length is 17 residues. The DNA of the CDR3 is TGTGCCAGCAGCCCGGGACAGGGGGCTGGATGGGGCACTGAAGCTTTCTTT. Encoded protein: CASSPGQGAGWGTEAFF. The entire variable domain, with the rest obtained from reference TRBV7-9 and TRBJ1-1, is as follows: DTGVSQNPRHKITKRGQNVTFRCDPISEHNRLYWYRQTLGQGPEFLTYFQNEAQLEKSRLLSDRFSAERPKGSFSTLEIQRTEQGDSAMYLCASSPGQGAGWGTEAFFGQGTRLTVV.

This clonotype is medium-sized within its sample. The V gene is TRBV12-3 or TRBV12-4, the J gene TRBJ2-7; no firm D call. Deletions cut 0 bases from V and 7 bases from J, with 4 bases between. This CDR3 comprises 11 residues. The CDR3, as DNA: TGTGCCAGCAGTTTAGCTGTAGAGCAGTACTTC. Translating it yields CASSLAVEQYF.

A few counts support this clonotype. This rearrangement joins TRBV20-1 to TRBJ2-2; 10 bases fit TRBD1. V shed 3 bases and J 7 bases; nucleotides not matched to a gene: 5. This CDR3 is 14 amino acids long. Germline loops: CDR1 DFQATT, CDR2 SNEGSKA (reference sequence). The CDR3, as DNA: TGCAGTGCTAGCATGGGACAGGGGAACGGGGAGCTGTTTTTT. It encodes CSASMGQGNGELFF.